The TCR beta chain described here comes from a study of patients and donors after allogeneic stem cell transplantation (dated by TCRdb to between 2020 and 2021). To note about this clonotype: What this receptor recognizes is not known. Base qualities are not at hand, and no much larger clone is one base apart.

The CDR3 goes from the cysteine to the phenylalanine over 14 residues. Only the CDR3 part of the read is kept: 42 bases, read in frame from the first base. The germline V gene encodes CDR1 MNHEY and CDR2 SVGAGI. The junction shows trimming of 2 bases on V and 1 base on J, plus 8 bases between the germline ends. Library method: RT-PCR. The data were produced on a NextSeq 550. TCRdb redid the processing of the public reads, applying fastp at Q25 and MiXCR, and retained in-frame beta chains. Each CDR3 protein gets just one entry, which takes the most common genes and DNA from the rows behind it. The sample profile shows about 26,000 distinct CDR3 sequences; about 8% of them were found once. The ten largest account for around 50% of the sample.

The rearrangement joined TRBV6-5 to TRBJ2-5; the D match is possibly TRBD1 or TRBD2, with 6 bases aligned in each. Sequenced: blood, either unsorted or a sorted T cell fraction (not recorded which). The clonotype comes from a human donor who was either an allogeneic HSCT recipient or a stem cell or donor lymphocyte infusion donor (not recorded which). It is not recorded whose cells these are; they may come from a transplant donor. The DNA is TGTGCCAGCAGTTACACGGGGGCCCAAGAGACCCAGTACTTC. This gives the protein CASSYTGAQETQYF.